A selection of T cell receptor beta chains follows, all from one sample in a study of T cell responses to AZD1222 COVID-19 vaccine. Some clones are missing from TCRdb's copy, which holds only in-frame ones; the method was immunoSEQ multiplex PCR. The repertoire holds under 95,000 clones, with roughly nine tenths as singletons. Source: peripheral blood, taken on day 0 of AZD1222 vaccination. All receptors come from an adult in good health. The conserved cysteine and the conserved F or W are not part of the CDR3 here. The order of the fields is V gene, J gene, CDR3 protein.

V: TRBV19; J: TRBJ1-5; CDR3: ASSITPDTGTQPQH
V: TRBV14; J: TRBJ1-6; CDR3: ASSQVRGRTYNSPLH
V: TRBV29-1; J: TRBJ2-2; CDR3: SATDGTNTGELF
V: TRBV27; J: TRBJ2-5; CDR3: ASSLSGLAGTAGETQY
V: TRBV6-6; J: TRBJ1-2; CDR3: ASIPLISGYGYT
V: TRBV10-1; J: TRBJ2-2; CDR3: ASSESGHGELF
V: TRBV4-1; J: TRBJ2-2; CDR3: ASEDRWNTGELF
V: TRBV27; J: TRBJ2-7; CDR3: ASSMTSGRALARYEQY
V: TRBV6-5; J: TRBJ2-7; CDR3: ASSYSGGSYEQY
V: TRBV5-1; J: TRBJ2-7; CDR3: ASSSSGTVRHEQY
V: TRBV10-3; J: TRBJ1-6; CDR3: AISGGRVEGSPLH
V: TRBV5-1; J: TRBJ2-1; CDR3: ASSSRGTAFYYNEQF
V: TRBV7-9; J: TRBJ2-1; CDR3: ASRGLAGGNEQF
V: TRBV11-3; J: TRBJ2-3; CDR3: ASSQTGDGTDTQY
V: TRBV15; J: TRBJ2-2; CDR3: ATSRDLGRANTGELF
V: TRBV7-2; J: TRBJ2-1; CDR3: ASSLNSVRGLGSYNEQF
V: TRBV6-5; J: TRBJ1-1; CDR3: ASRIRGRYIGAF
V: TRBV30; J: TRBJ2-7; CDR3: ACQKGVHYEQY
V: TRBV30; J: TRBJ2-2; CDR3: AWAGGLNTGELF
V: TRBV18; J: TRBJ1-4; CDR3: ASSPPIHSNEKLF
V: TRBV7-3; J: TRBJ2-1; CDR3: ASSSQGTGENEQF
V: TRBV29-1; J: TRBJ2-7; CDR3: SVEGAGLAGMQY
V: TRBV19; J: TRBJ1-5; CDR3: ASSRGQLYSNQPQH
V: TRBV28; J: TRBJ2-7; CDR3: ASGPNSIGRPYEQY
V: TRBV9; J: TRBJ1-3; CDR3: ASSVGTFNNGNTIY
V: TRBV29-1; J: TRBJ2-7; CDR3: SVRSSYEQY
V: TRBV7-9; J: TRBJ2-1; CDR3: ASGLAGEAYNEQF
V: TRBV5-1; J: TRBJ1-6; CDR3: ASSLASNSPLH
V: TRBV18; J: TRBJ1-1; CDR3: ASSPLAREDTEAF
V: TRBV11-2; J: TRBJ2-2; CDR3: ASSHPGLAGGGGELF
V: TRBV9; J: TRBJ1-3; CDR3: ASSVNPSPGNTIY
V: TRBV5-4; J: TRBJ1-2; CDR3: ASGDRANYGYT
V: TRBV9; J: TRBJ1-2; CDR3: ASTRGQSLTYGYT
V: TRBV5-4; J: TRBJ1-1; CDR3: ASSSGRLNTEAF
V: TRBV7-9; J: TRBJ2-7; CDR3: ASSLGGTSGRMRQY
V: TRBV18; J: TRBJ1-6; CDR3: ASSPRADTNSPLH
V: TRBV6-6; J: TRBJ1-2; CDR3: ASSYSVGYT
V: TRBV7-9; J: TRBJ2-7; CDR3: ASSFVPGLAGGSYEQY
V: TRBV5-1; J: TRBJ1-3; CDR3: ASSPEGFENTIY
V: TRBV5-1; J: TRBJ1-5; CDR3: ASSRSGQPNQPQH
V: TRBV5-4; J: TRBJ1-3; CDR3: ASTRGDSGNTIY
V: TRBV5-1; J: TRBJ2-7; CDR3: ASSYRDRGLEQY
V: TRBV30; J: TRBJ1-6; CDR3: AWSVNSPLH
V: TRBV10-3; J: TRBJ2-1; CDR3: AISRGREENEQF
V: TRBV27; J: TRBJ1-4; CDR3: ASPLGGTRDPPEKLF
V: TRBV3-1/TRBV3-2; J: TRBJ1-5; CDR3: ASSRGGQGDQPQH
V: TRBV6-1; J: TRBJ1-4; CDR3: ASSVRQGATNGEKLF
V: TRBV5-1; J: TRBJ2-3; CDR3: ASSLFTDTQY
V: TRBV29-1; J: TRBJ2-3; CDR3: SVVQGAQDTQY